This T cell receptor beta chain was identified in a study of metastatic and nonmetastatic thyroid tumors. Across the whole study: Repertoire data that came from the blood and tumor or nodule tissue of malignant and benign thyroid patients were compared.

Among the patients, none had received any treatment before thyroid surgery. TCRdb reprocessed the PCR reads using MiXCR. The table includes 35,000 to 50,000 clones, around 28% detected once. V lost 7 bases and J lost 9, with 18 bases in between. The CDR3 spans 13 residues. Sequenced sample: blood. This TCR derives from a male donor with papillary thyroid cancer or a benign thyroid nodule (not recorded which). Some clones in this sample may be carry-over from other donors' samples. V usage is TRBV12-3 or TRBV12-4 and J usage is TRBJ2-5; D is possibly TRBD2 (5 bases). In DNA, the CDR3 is TGTGCCAGCACCGAACATGTAAGAGGGCCCCAGTACTTC. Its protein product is CASTEHVRGPQYF.